This entry is about one TCR beta chain. Its antigen remains unidentified. The data were taken from a study of T cells expressing NK-cell markers. Across the study: From sorted CD3+CD56+NKG2C+, CD3+CD56+NKG2C- and CD3+CD56-NKG2C+ T cells came the TCR beta repertoires. Study-level findings and limits: Similarly, these clonotypes led the CD3+CD56-NKG2C+ fraction as well in several donors. The HCMV specificity of the expanded NKG2C+ T cell clones stayed unresolved.

It was by 5'RACE template switching with UMIs that TCR beta cDNA was made. After re-calling the 5' RACE reads, TCRdb lists one entry per CDR3 protein, DNA absent. Its table records around 470,000 distinct CDR3 sequences. The CDR3 is 16 residues long. Germline V gives CDR1 SGHAT, CDR2 FQNNGV. The V gene is TRBV11-2, the J gene TRBJ2-1; the D call of TRBD2 rests on TCRdb alone, since no DNA is present to check it. The TCR originated in a woman aged 50 to 60 in good health. The sample consisted of blood T cells: a sorted CD56 or NKG2C T cell subset, CD4+ or CD8+ T cells, or bulk PBMC T cells (not recorded which). Here the CDR3 reads CASSLDRLAGYNEQFF.